This T cell receptor beta chain emerged from a study of CD8+CD57+ T cells in acquired aplastic anemia listed by TCRdb under 2018. With regard to the full study: A mean of approximately 2.9 ug of DNA, ranging from roughly 0.19 to 27.4 ug, was extracted from sorted CD4+ and CD8+ cells. Mean read counts for healthy donor samples were 9 million to 10.8 million for CD4+ cells and 11 million to 14 million for CD8+ cells. Here is what the overall study found, with its caveats: CD8+ Simpson's diversity did not differ significantly between patients and healthy controls (P=0.060). Twenty-nine CD8+ CDR3 sequences were shared between patients and controls but appeared highly expressed in patients and within their immunodominant clones.

TCR beta VDJ combination and CDR3 sequence profiling used genomic DNA as the template. An Illumina HiSeq 2000 was used for TCR repertoire sequencing. Per the source publication's procedure: TRBV/TRBJ rearrangement plots, CDR3 size and DJ length profiles, and Simpson's diversity index were used to assess repertoires. The most abundant DNA sequence in the deep sequencing data was taken as the immunodominant clone. CDR3 amino acid sequences were screened for sharing across subjects and compared with published repertoires and the VDJdb database. Using fastp at Q25 and MiXCR, TCRdb reprocessed the public reads and kept productive beta chains. Rows matching on CDR3 protein sequence are summarized as one entry with the most common DNA and genes. TCRdb, rather than the study authors, made the V and J calls. Across this sample there are around 150,000 distinct CDR3 sequences, with roughly 40% seen only once. Over 0.95% of the sample belongs to the ten largest clones.

The study deep-sequenced TCR repertoires of sorted CD4+ and CD8+ blood T cells from severe aplastic anemia patients and healthy subjects. Ficoll-Paque density gradient centrifugation was used to isolate peripheral blood mononuclear cells. Before DNA was extracted, CD4+ and CD8+ T cells were sorted using either FACS or magnetic beads. A note on this clonotype: The antigen it binds to is not known. No much larger clone is present one base from it, and per-base qualities are unavailable.

Trimming removed 0 bases from V and 6 bases from J, leaving 12 bases between the germline ends. From the germline V gene (reference sequence), CDR1 is GTSNPN and CDR2 is SVGIG. The CDR3 runs 14 residues from the cysteine to the phenylalanine. Kept here is only the CDR3 DNA, which spans 42 bases and is read in frame from base 1. Sample: sorted CD4+, CD8+, or CD8+CD57+ T cells (not recorded which) from PBMCs. This sequence was found in a human donor in good health. The V and J genes are TRBV30 and TRBJ1-5, with TRBD1 perhaps the D gene, on 5 matching bases. The bases read TGTGCCTGGAGTGTAAGGGGTGGGGGTCAGCCCCAGCATTTT. Its coded protein is CAWSVRGGGQPQHF.